The 32 T cell receptor beta chains presented below share a single source sample, sequenced in a study of post-analysis software for immune sequencing data. For these TCRs, the target antigens are not known. Incorporated into the TCR beta cDNA libraries were unique molecular identifiers, which served to reduce PCR and sequencing biases. Each CDR3 protein is one row after TCRdb ran MiXCR on the PCR reads. The repertoire has about 540,000 distinct CDR3 sequences, 34% of them found once; the top ten carry roughly 6%. The study's findings and limits: Among roughly five TRBV segments more frequent in patients than controls were TRBV5-6, TRBV5-1 and TRBV20-1.

Source material: blood. The receptor source for this set is a girl aged 2-17 years with multiple sclerosis.

This clonotype was observed a handful of times. The V call is TRBV6-5, the J call TRBJ2-7; 8 bases fit TRBD2. The V segment lost 3 bases and the J segment 2 bases; nucleotides outside the gene matches: 9. CDR3 size: 16 residues. Germline V lookup: CDR1 MNHEY, CDR2 SVGAGI. The CDR3: CASSYAGLGGTYEQYF. Here the CDR3 DNA reads TGTGCCAGCAGTTATGCGGGACTAGGAGGTACCTACGAGCAGTACTTC.

The chain recombines TRBV4-2 with TRBJ1-1; D is uncertain. CDR1 is LGHNA, CDR2 YNFKEQ, per germline. V was clipped by 2 bases and J by 0 bases, with 10 bases between them. The CDR3 contains 15 residues. The CDR3 sequence is CASSQSASLNTEAFF. The CDR3, as DNA: TGTGCCAGCAGCCAAAGCGCGTCCCTGAACACTGAAGCTTTCTTT.

In its sample, this clonotype was seen a few times. The chain carries TRBV12-3 or TRBV12-4 and TRBJ1-2; D unclear. The CDR3 loop spans 15 amino acids. V was clipped by 4 bases and J by 7 bases, with 19 bases between them. Written as DNA, the CDR3 is TGTGCCAGCAGTTCCAAACGTCCAGATTATGTTGGCTACACCTTC. Its translation: CASSSKRPDYVGYTF.

V is TRBV7-9 and J is TRBJ2-1; 10 nucleotides line up with TRBD1. Germline CDR1 SEHNR, CDR2 FQNEAQ (reference sequence). The J segment lost 10 bases and the V segment lost 5 bases, leaving 8 bases of the junction unmatched. The CDR3 is made up of 14 amino acids. The CDR3, as DNA: TGTGCCAGCAGCCCTGGACAGGGGGTGAGGGAGCAGTTCTTC. The encoded protein is CASSPGQGVREQFF.

This chain connects TRBV14 to TRBJ2-7; 7 nucleotides agree with TRBD1. V trimming: 3 bases; J trimming: 7 bases; junction bases outside the gene matches: 6. The CDR3 spans 13 residues. Germline V gives CDR1 SGHDN, CDR2 FVKESK. CDR3 sequence reads: CASSHLGQIEQYF. The DNA for the CDR3 is TGTGCCAGCAGCCACCTGGGACAGATTGAGCAGTACTTC.

This clonotype occurred a few times. The rearrangement joins TRBV24-1 to TRBJ2-3; possibly TRBD2 for D (6 bases). The CDR3 loop spans 16 amino acids. Germline CDR1 reads KGHDR; CDR2 reads SFDVKD. V was cut by 6 bases and J by 2 bases, with 17 bases left in between. The CDR3 DNA reads as TGTGCCACCAGTTTGGGGGGAGCCATTTACACAGATACGCAGTATTTT. The encoded protein is CATSLGGAIYTDTQYF.

The chain joins TRBV6-4 to TRBJ2-3; 9 bases are shared with TRBD2. Losses at the gene ends were 4 bases for V and 6 bases for J; bases not matched to a gene: 11. The CDR3 extends over 16 amino acids. Per the germline V gene, CDR1 is MRHNA and CDR2 is SNTAGT. The CDR3 DNA is TGTGCCAGCAGTGTGGAAGCGGGGGGCCCCGCGGATACGCAGTATTTT. It is translated as CASSVEAGGPADTQYF.

The chain links TRBV18 to TRBJ2-7; TRBD1 aligns across 9 bases. After removal of 1 base from V and 5 bases from J, the junction contained 6 bases not matched to a gene. The CDR3 loop spans 15 amino acids. Germline V lookup: CDR1 KGHSH, CDR2 LQKENI. The DNA for the CDR3 is TGTGCCAGCTCACCACGGGGACAGGGCTTCGACGAGCAGTACTTC. The encoded protein is CASSPRGQGFDEQYF.

There are a few counts of this clonotype. V usage is TRBV29-1 and J usage is TRBJ2-1; 13 bases are a match to TRBD2. CDR3 size: 13 residues. CDR1 and CDR2 (germline): SQVTM, ANQGSEA. The ends lost 3 bases at V and 7 bases at J; junction bases unmatched: 0. CDR3 sequence (DNA): TGCAGCGTTGAGGGACTAGCGGGAAATGAGCAGTTCTTC. Translated, it gives CSVEGLAGNEQFF.

This clonotype is a singleton in its sample. V is TRBV4-1 and J is TRBJ1-1; D is possibly TRBD1 (6 bases). This CDR3 contains 13 residues. V was shortened by 4 bases and J by 6 bases, with 12 bases between the two germline ends. Germline V gene lookup returns CDR1 MGHRA and CDR2 YSYEKL. The CDR3 DNA is TGCGCCAGCAGCCTAGGGGGAGTGGCTGAAGCTTTCTTT. Translating it yields CASSLGGVAEAFF.

This sequence joins TRBV15 and TRBJ2-3; D possibly uses TRBD1 or TRBD2 (5 bases each). Germline assignment: CDR1 LNHNV and CDR2 YYDKDF (reference sequence). Trimming stripped 3 bases from V and 1 base from J, with 17 bases between. This CDR3 is 17 amino acids long. CDR3 sequence (DNA): TGTGCCACCAGCAGGGGACCGCGTGGTAGGCGCACAGATACGCAGTATTTT. Protein: CATSRGPRGRRTDTQYF.

This clonotype has just a few counts. The chain recombines TRBV20-1 with TRBJ2-4; tentative D call: TRBD2 (6 bases). TRBJ2-7 explains the end of the DNA better; the J call may be wrong. Germline lookup yields CDR1 DFQATT and CDR2 SNEGSKA (reference sequence). The CDR3 covers 12 residues. The CDR3 DNA follows: TGCAGTGCTCAATTGTGGGGACTCGAGCAGTACTTC. Translated: CSAQLWGLEQYF.

The rearrangement links TRBV4-2 to TRBJ2-1; possible D gene TRBD2, 7 bases. V shed 3 bases and J shed 4 bases, with 13 bases lying between them. The CDR3 is 15 amino acids. CDR1 and CDR2 (germline): LGHNA, YNFKEQ. CDR3 in amino acids: CASSQAGAPYNEQFF. CDR3 sequence (DNA): TGTGCCAGCAGCCAGGCGGGGGCCCCATACAATGAGCAGTTCTTC.

The chain links TRBV20-1 to TRBJ1-6, with D perhaps TRBD1 (6 bases). The CDR3 is 15 amino acids. V gave up 1 base and J gave up 6 bases, with 13 bases separating them. The germline gives CDR1 DFQATT, CDR2 SNEGSKA (reference sequence). The DNA for the CDR3 is TGCAGTGCTAGAGTTGCGGGGGCTGGTAATTCACCCCTCCACTTT. Translation gives CSARVAGAGNSPLHF.

The chain links TRBV21-1 to TRBJ1-2; the DNA was not used to check the table's D call, TRBD1. TRBV21-1 is classified as a pseudogene. The CDR3 length is 17 residues. The CDR3 region is CASSKGEIPGQEYGYTF. CDR3 nucleotides: TGTGCCAGCAGCAAGGGTGAAATCCCGGGACAGGAGTATGGCTACACCTTC.

This clonotype occurred many times. V is TRBV6-5 and J is TRBJ2-1, with 9 bases fitting TRBD1. CDR3 length equals 16 residues. Per germline, CDR1 MNHEY and CDR2 SVGAGI. Losses at the gene ends were 5 bases for V and 4 bases for J; bases not matched to a gene: 9. The CDR3, as DNA: TGTGCCAGCAGTACTAACCGGGACAGGGCATACAATGAGCAGTTCTTC. Translating it yields CASSTNRDRAYNEQFF.

In the case of this clonotype: The final CDR3 position lacks the conserved phenylalanine or tryptophan, pointing to a likely read error. CDR3 DNA sequence: TGTGCCAGCAGCGTAGGGGACAGTGCCTACGAGCAGTACTGC. This encodes CASSVGDSAYEQYC. This sequence joins TRBV9 and TRBJ2-4; 7 positions agree with TRBD1. Matching the DNA end better, TRBJ2-7 makes the J call doubtful. The CDR3 sequence is 14 residues long. The germline CDR1 and CDR2 sequences are SGDLS and YYNGEE.

This clonotype was detected a few times. The CDR3 DNA follows: TGTGCCAGCAGTTCCGGGACAGGGGGCGTGGAGACCCAGTACTTC. It encodes CASSSGTGGVETQYF. The rearrangement uses TRBV6-6 and TRBJ2-7; 12 nucleotides agree with TRBD1. The J call is uncertain, as TRBJ2-5 better fits the DNA end. The CDR3 extends over 15 amino acids. Germline lookup yields CDR1 MNHNY and CDR2 SVGAGI (reference sequence).

In this sample, this clonotype turned up a few times. This chain joins TRBV6-1 and TRBJ2-7, with 7 bases lining up with TRBD1. The germline gives CDR1 MNHNS, CDR2 SASEGT. The CDR3 contains 17 residues. The junction had 21 bases not matched to a gene; V was cut back by 6 bases and J by 7 bases. CDR3 protein: CASRTGTVPSVYNEQYF. The CDR3 region has the DNA TGTGCCAGCAGAACTGGGACAGTACCCTCGGTCTACAATGAGCAGTACTTC.

This clonotype turned up a few times. The CDR3 sequence: CASRTAPSGMNTEAFF. CDR3 in DNA: TGTGCCAGTAGAACCGCCCCCTCAGGCATGAACACTGAAGCTTTCTTT. The V and J genes are TRBV6-1 and TRBJ1-1, with no clear D. Germline V gene sequence: CDR1 MNHNS, CDR2 SASEGT. V was trimmed by 9 bases and J by 0 bases, leaving 20 bases between them. The CDR3 runs to 16 residues.

The J gene is TRBJ2-2, the V gene TRBV11-2; 7 nucleotides match TRBD1. Germline CDR1 and CDR2: SGHAT and FQNNGV. This CDR3 is 15 amino acids long. V trimming: 2 bases; J trimming: 7 bases; junction bases outside the gene matches: 7. The CDR3 region is CASSLMWQGDGELFF. The CDR3 bases are TGTGCCAGCAGCTTAATGTGGCAGGGGGACGGGGAGCTGTTTTTT.

Written as DNA, the CDR3 is TGTGCCAGCAGCGGTACAGGGGAACGGGGTCAAGAGACCCAGTACTTC. It specifies CASSGTGERGQETQYF. The gene calls are TRBV5-6 and TRBJ2-5; 7 bases fit TRBD1. Unmatched junction bases numbered 11, after V lost 4 bases and J lost 2 bases. The CDR3 is 16 residues long. The germline CDR1 and CDR2 sequences are SGHDT and YYEEEE.

The V and J genes are TRBV20-1 and TRBJ2-5; 11 positions match TRBD2. Germline lookup yields CDR1 DFQATT and CDR2 SNEGSKA (reference sequence). V lost 6 bases to trimming and J lost 13 bases; unmatched junction nucleotides: 13. The CDR3 sequence is 13 residues long. CDR3 coding DNA: TGCAGTGCAAGACTAGCGGGGAGACCTGCTGCGTACTTC. Translated, it gives CSARLAGRPAAYF.

This clonotype has a handful of counts. The chain joins TRBV9 to TRBJ2-7; TRBD2 might be the D (5 bases). Germline CDR1 SGDLS, CDR2 YYNGEE. This CDR3 is built from 14 residues. Trimming removed 0 bases from V and 3 bases from J, with 10 bases in between. The CDR3 coding sequence is TGTGCCAGCAGCGTAGCGGACTCAGTCTACGAGCAGTACTTC. Protein: CASSVADSVYEQYF.

The CDR3 sequence: CSAGQPGQGTHGYTF. The CDR3, as DNA: TGCAGTGCGGGGCAACCGGGACAAGGGACGCATGGCTACACCTTC. The genes are TRBV20-1 and TRBJ1-2, with D perhaps matching TRBD1 (6 bases). This CDR3 is 15 amino acids long. Germline CDR1 DFQATT, CDR2 SNEGSKA (reference sequence). V shed 6 bases and J shed 6 bases, with 23 bases lying between them.

A few counts support this clonotype. The chain combines TRBV6-6 with TRBJ2-7; D perhaps matches TRBD2 (6 bases). The CDR3 is 14 amino acids. V lost 4 bases and J 3 bases, leaving 13 bases between the germline ends. The germline CDR1 and CDR2 sequences are MNHNY and SVGAGI (reference sequence). The CDR3 DNA is TGTGCCAGCAGTTCTCACGGGGGTGGCTACGAGCAGTACTTC. This gives the protein CASSSHGGGYEQYF.

This clonotype has more than one count but fewer than ten. CDR3 sequence: CSVEQGGTQYF. The CDR3 nucleotides are TGCAGCGTTGAACAAGGAGGGACCCAGTACTTC. The chain joins TRBV29-1 to TRBJ2-5; possibly TRBD2 for D (5 bases). Trimming removed 2 bases from V and 7 bases from J, with 8 bases in between. Per germline, CDR1 SQVTM and CDR2 ANQGSEA. This CDR3 comprises 11 residues.

This clonotype was observed a few times. CDR3 region: CASSLEGTGAEEQYF. The CDR3 coding sequence is TGTGCCAGCAGCTTAGAGGGGACAGGGGCGGAGGAGCAGTACTTC. The chain recombines TRBV11-2 with TRBJ2-7; 10 bases are shared with TRBD1. Trimming cost V 0 bases and J 7 bases; bases outside gene matches: 6. The V gene's germline CDR1 is SGHAT and CDR2 FQNNGV. The CDR3 is 15 residues long.

The V and J genes are TRBV7-9 and TRBJ2-3; D possibly corresponds to TRBD2 (5 bases). The CDR3 runs 14 residues. Trimming took off 5 bases at V and 7 bases at J, with 16 bases between the two ends. Germline V gene sequence: CDR1 SEHNR, CDR2 FQNEAQ (reference sequence). CDR3 in DNA: TGTGCCAGCAGCCGATCTTGGGAGTCATATACGCAGTATTTT. Amino acids: CASSRSWESYTQYF.

The genes are TRBV20-1 and TRBJ2-7; D is perhaps TRBD2 (5 bases). The CDR3 covers 13 residues. CDR1 is DFQATT, CDR2 SNEGSKA, per germline (reference sequence). V lost 4 bases to trimming and J lost 0 bases, with 10 bases between them. This chain's CDR3 is CSATSGNSYEQYF. CDR3 in DNA: TGCAGTGCTACTTCGGGGAACTCCTACGAGCAGTACTTC.

This clonotype showed up just a few times. The V and J genes are TRBV20-1 and TRBJ2-6, with D perhaps matching TRBD1 (7 bases). The V gene's germline CDR1 is DFQATT and CDR2 SNEGSKA (reference sequence). V lost 3 bases to trimming and J lost 0 bases, with 15 bases between them. The CDR3 extends over 17 amino acids. The CDR3 here is CSARGGQTLSGANVLTF. In DNA, the CDR3 is TGCAGTGCTAGGGGGGGACAGACTCTCTCTGGGGCCAACGTCCTGACTTTC.

This clonotype has just a few counts. The V call is TRBV3-1, the J call TRBJ2-7; weak D call: TRBD1 (6 bases). Germline V gene sequence: CDR1 LGHDT, CDR2 YNNKEL (reference sequence). The CDR3 is made up of 16 amino acids. Trimming took off 0 bases at V and 7 bases at J, with 19 bases between the two ends. The CDR3 DNA is TGTGCCAGCAGCCAAGAGTCAGGGGTGGGGTACAATGAGCAGTACTTC. This sequence encodes CASSQESGVGYNEQYF.